One T cell receptor (beta chain) is described in this entry. Its antigen is as yet unknown. According to the study, genomic DNA was the template for TCR beta VDJ and CDR3 profiling. TCRdb re-analysed the reads in MiXCR, keeping a single row per CDR3 protein. Counted here are around 180,000 distinct CDR3 sequences, about half occurring once; the ten biggest clones make up around 2%. Patients sequenced had flow cytometry evidence of CD8+CD57+ cell expansion. Severe acquired aplastic anemia affected all patients. Patients were treatment-naive when blood was sampled. The sample is drawn from a study of CD8+CD57+ T cells in acquired aplastic anemia. Study summary: Sorted cells (CD4+ and CD8+) yielded DNA amounts that averaged about 2.9 ug.

Germline loops: CDR1 SGDLS, CDR2 YYNGEE. This CDR3 has 16 amino acids. J gave up 7 bases and V 1 base, and 8 bases lay outside the gene matches. Points from the study as a whole: Patients and controls were found to share twenty-nine CD8+ CDR3 sequences.

This clonotype was sampled from a human donor with aplastic anemia. Sample: sorted CD4+, CD8+, or CD8+CD57+ T cells (not recorded which) from PBMCs. The gene calls are TRBV9 and TRBJ1-4, with 9 nucleotides matching TRBD1. CDR3 coding DNA: TGTGCCAGCAGCGTATCACAGGGGGCGACGGGTGAAAAACTGTTTTTT. Translated, it gives CASSVSQGATGEKLFF.